This T cell receptor beta chain comes out of a study of blood T cell repertoires in COVID-19. As for the study in general: The United States, Italy and Spain supplied acute and convalescent COVID-19 samples. PBMCs, B-cell-depleted T cells, or T cells provided the cDNA or gDNA that made up the material.

As processed by the authors: Estimation of nucleated cell counts was performed using reference gene primer amplification. The data were produced by immunoSEQ multiplex PCR, yet TCRdb's version contains in-frame clones alone and is incomplete. The V and J calls and clone size were taken over from that table, and D and trimming were inferred from the DNA. The profile shows some 31,000 clones, around 80% of them singletons. The length of the CDR3 is 15 residues. The germline CDR1 and CDR2 sequences are MNHEY and SVGAGI. V was clipped by 7 bases and J by 2 bases; unmatched bases: 4. The chain recombines TRBV6-5 with TRBJ2-6, with 8 bases fitting TRBD1. What was sequenced was peripheral blood. The sequence derives from a woman in her fifties or sixties with acute or convalescent COVID-19. CDR3 region: CASTQGATGANVLTF. The CDR3 coding sequence is TGTGCCAGCACCCAGGGGGCGACTGGGGCCAACGTCCTGACTTTC.